This T cell receptor (beta chain) derives from a study of shared clonotypes between healthy human individuals. Findings and limits, study-wide: Naive subsets typically showed greater estimated richness than memory subsets.

J lost 0 bases, V lost 5 bases, and 6 bases had no gene match. Looked up from germline, CDR1 is SGHTA and CDR2 is FQGNSA. The CDR3 extends over 15 amino acids. This clone was detected only once. What it binds is not known. About 30,000 T cell genomes, or approximately 190 ng DNA, went into the sorted-subset replicate PCRs. Repertoires were generated with immunoSEQ multiplex PCR, while TCRdb's copy carries only in-frame clones and drops some. The table has approximately 2.5 million clones, 93% seen once. Sequenced: naive CD4+ T cells from PBMCs. Subset denoted: CD45RA+ positively selected. This chain links TRBV7-2 with TRBJ2-7, with 8 bases that match TRBD2. This receptor was obtained from a man aged 18 to 29 in good health. Some clones in this sample may be carry-over from other donors' samples. The CDR3 coding sequence is TGTGCCAGCAGCCGTAGCGGGACAAGCTCCTACGAGCAGTACTTC. Protein: CASSRSGTSSYEQYF.